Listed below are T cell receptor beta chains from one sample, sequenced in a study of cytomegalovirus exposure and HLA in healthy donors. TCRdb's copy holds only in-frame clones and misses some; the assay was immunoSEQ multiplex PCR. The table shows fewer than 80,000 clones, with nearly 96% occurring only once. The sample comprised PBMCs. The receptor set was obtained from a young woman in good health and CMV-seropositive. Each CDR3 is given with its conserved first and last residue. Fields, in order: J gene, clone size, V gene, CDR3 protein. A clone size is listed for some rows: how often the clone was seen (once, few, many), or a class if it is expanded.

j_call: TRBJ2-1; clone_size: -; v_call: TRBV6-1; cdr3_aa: CASSDPGLADVEQFF
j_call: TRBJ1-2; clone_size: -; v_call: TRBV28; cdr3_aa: CASGGVNYGYTF
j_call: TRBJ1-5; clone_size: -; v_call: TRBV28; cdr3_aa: CASEASNQPQHF
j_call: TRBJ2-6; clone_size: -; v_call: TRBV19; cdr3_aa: CASSLGFTGANVLTF
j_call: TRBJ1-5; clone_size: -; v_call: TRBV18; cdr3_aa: CASSQAGENQPQHF
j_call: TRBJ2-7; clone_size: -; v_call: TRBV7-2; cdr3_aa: CASSPTPGVGEQYF
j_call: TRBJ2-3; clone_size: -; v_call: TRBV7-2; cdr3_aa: CASSGGGVGADTQYF
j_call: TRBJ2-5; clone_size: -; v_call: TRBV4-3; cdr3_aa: CASSQLAFQETQYF
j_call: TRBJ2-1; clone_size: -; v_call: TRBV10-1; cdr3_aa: CATPGWTSGRDNEQFF
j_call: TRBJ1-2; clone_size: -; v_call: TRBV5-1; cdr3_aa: CASTDRPGTGMGGYTF
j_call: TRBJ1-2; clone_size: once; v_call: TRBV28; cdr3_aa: CASRVTGGYGYTF
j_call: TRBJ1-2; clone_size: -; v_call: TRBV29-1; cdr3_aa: CSVVPEEDYGYTF
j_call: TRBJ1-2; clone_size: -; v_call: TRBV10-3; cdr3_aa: CAISESTGFGYTF